These 10 T cell receptor beta chains were sequenced from one sample in a study of cytomegalovirus exposure and HLA in healthy donors. It was with 60 Vbeta and 13 Jbeta primers that the PCR ran. The repertoire was sequenced with immunoSEQ multiplex PCR; TCRdb's copy has only in-frame clones and lacks some. The table includes fewer than 200,000 clones, approximately 80% detected once. The material sequenced was PBMCs. These receptors all stem from a man aged 18 to 35 in good health and CMV-seropositive.

V is TRBV7-8 and J is TRBJ2-1; the match to TRBD1 covers 7 bases. The trim removed 5 bases at V and 2 bases at J, leaving 6 bases unmatched. The CDR3 is 15 amino acids. Germline CDR1 reads SGHVS; CDR2 reads FQNEAQ. This CDR3 reads CASSRDSATYNEQFF. The CDR3 DNA follows: TGTGCCAGCAGCCGGGACAGCGCCACCTACAATGAGCAGTTCTTC.

This chain uses TRBV6-1 with TRBJ2-2, with 12 positions matching TRBD2. Losses at the gene ends were 6 bases for V and 5 bases for J; bases not matched to a gene: 4. Germline lookup yields CDR1 MNHNS and CDR2 SASEGT. The CDR3 runs to 15 residues. The chain's CDR3 is CASRGLAGRTGELFF. For the CDR3, the DNA is TGTGCCAGCAGGGGACTAGCGGGTAGGACCGGGGAGCTGTTTTTT.

This clone was recorded a few times. The genes are TRBV30 and TRBJ2-4, with a possible D match to TRBD1 (5 bases). There are 14 residues in the CDR3. Per the germline V gene, CDR1 is GTSNPN and CDR2 is SVGIG (reference sequence). V lost 6 bases and J 0 bases, leaving 12 bases between the germline ends. As DNA, the CDR3 is TGTGCCTGCCAGACAGAAATAGCCAAAAACATTCAGTACTTC. Its protein is CACQTEIAKNIQYF.

The chain combines TRBV7-9 with TRBJ1-1; D is perhaps TRBD1 (5 bases). The CDR3 spans 12 residues. Germline lookup yields CDR1 SEHNR and CDR2 FQNEAQ (reference sequence). V shed 1 base and J shed 6 bases, with 6 bases lying between them. CDR3 sequence reads: CASSLGGAEAFF. In DNA form, the CDR3 reads TGTGCCAGCAGCTTAGGGGGGGCTGAAGCTTTCTTT.

This clone appeared once. V gene TRBV14 combines with J gene TRBJ1-2; 9 bases match TRBD1. The germline V gene has CDR1 SGHDN and CDR2 FVKESK. Germline trimming cut 1 base from V and 11 bases from J; bases unmatched to any gene: 8. The CDR3 is 14 amino acids. The CDR3 coding sequence is TGTGCCAGCAGCCAAGTTTCCGGGACAGGGCGGTACACCTTC. It codes for CASSQVSGTGRYTF.

The rearrangement links TRBV25-1 to TRBJ2-1; 9 nucleotides agree with TRBD2. The length of the CDR3 is 14 residues. The V segment lost 6 bases and the J segment 7 bases; nucleotides outside the gene matches: 7. Looked up from germline, CDR1 is MGHDK and CDR2 is SYGVNS. CDR3 sequence reads: CASRAGGFRNEQFF. CDR3 bases: TGTGCCAGCAGGGCGGGGGGGTTTCGAAATGAGCAGTTCTTC.

This clone has a handful of counts. The V call is TRBV27, the J call TRBJ2-1, with 8 bases that match TRBD2. The CDR3 has 16 residues. Per germline, CDR1 MNHEY and CDR2 SMNVEV (reference sequence). Trimming at V came to 2 bases and at J to 6 bases, leaving 9 bases not matched to a gene. DNA for the CDR3: TGTGCCAGCAGTTTACTACTAGCGGAGGCTTTCAATGAGCAGTTCTTC. It specifies CASSLLLAEAFNEQFF.

CDR3 sequence (DNA): TGTGCCAGCAGGGACTTTAACTATGGCTACACCTTC. This encodes CASRDFNYGYTF. The V call is TRBV6-5, the J call TRBJ1-2; no firm D call. Trimming cost V 6 bases and J 1 base, with 6 bases left between them. The CDR3 extends over 12 amino acids. The germline CDR1 and CDR2 sequences are MNHEY and SVGAGI.

The chain is built from TRBV19 and TRBJ1-1, with TRBD1 as a possible D gene (6 bases). CDR3 length: 14 residues. V lost 2 bases and J 4 bases, leaving 11 bases between the germline ends. Germline assignment: CDR1 LNHDA and CDR2 SQIVND (reference sequence). This CDR3 is CASSIQGFSTEAFF. The CDR3 DNA reads TGTGCCAGTAGTATACAGGGGTTCAGCACTGAAGCTTTCTTT.

V usage is TRBV15 and J usage is TRBJ2-1; maybe TRBD2 (6 bases). V dropped 0 bases and J dropped 9 bases, with 27 bases sitting between them. The V gene's germline CDR1 is LNHNV and CDR2 YYDKDF (reference sequence). The CDR3 runs to 19 residues. CDR3 bases: TGTGCCACCAGCAGAGATCGGGGGACCCAGCTGGGCGTTAAGTCTGAGCAGTTCTTC. Its translation: CATSRDRGTQLGVKSEQFF.